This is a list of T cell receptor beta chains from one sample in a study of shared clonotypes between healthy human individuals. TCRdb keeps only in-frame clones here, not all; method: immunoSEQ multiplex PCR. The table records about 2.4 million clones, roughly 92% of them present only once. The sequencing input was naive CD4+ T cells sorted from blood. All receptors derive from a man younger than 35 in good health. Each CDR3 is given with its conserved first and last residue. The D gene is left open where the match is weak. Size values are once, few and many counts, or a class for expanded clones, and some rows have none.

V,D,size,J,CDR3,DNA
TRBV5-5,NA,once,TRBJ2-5,CASSLVISRGSETQYF,TGTGCCAGCAGCTTGGTTATATCTAGAGGATCAGAGACCCAGTACTTC
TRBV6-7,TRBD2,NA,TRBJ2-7,CASTSGLAGHYEQYF,TGTGCCAGCACCTCGGGACTAGCGGGCCATTACGAGCAGTACTTC
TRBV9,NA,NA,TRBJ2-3,CASSVGTGRSASTDTQYF,TGTGCCAGCAGCGTAGGTACAGGGCGGTCAGCTAGCACAGATACGCAGTATTTT
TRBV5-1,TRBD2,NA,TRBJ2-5,CASSLGLAREETQYF,TGCGCCAGCAGCTTGGGACTAGCGAGAGAAGAGACCCAGTACTTC
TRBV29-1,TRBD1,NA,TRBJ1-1,CSGRQGTNTEAFF,TGCAGCGGTAGACAGGGGACTAACACTGAAGCTTTCTTT
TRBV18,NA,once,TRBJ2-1,CASSPGTSQANEQFF,TGTGCCAGCTCCCCGGGGACAAGCCAGGCCAATGAGCAGTTCTTC
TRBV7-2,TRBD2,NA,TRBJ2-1,CASSPGGGRRGEQFF,TGTGCCAGCAGCCCGGGGGGCGGGAGGAGAGGTGAGCAGTTCTTC
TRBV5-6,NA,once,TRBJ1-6,CASSFRSGGLNSPLHF,TGTGCCAGCAGCTTTCGTTCTGGGGGCTTAAATTCACCCCTCCACTTT
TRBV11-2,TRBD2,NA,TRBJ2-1,CASSFGLAAYNEQFF,TGTGCCAGCAGCTTCGGGCTAGCGGCCTACAATGAGCAGTTCTTC
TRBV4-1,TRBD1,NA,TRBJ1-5,CASSQTGTGNFGGNQPQHF,TGCGCCAGCAGCCAGACCGGGACAGGGAATTTTGGGGGCAATCAGCCCCAGCATTTT
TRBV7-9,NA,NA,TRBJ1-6,CASSLVVSASSYNSPLHF,TGTGCCAGCAGCTTAGTTGTTTCCGCTAGCTCCTATAATTCACCCCTCCACTTT
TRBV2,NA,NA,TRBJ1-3,CASASDGAKAGNTIYF,TGTGCCAGCGCTTCGGATGGGGCGAAGGCTGGAAACACCATATATTTT
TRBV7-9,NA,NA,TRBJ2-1,CASSFSREWNEQFF,TGTGCCAGCAGCTTCAGTCGGGAGTGGAATGAGCAGTTCTTC
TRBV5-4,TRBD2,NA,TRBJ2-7,CASGYSGSPTYEQYF,TGTGCCAGCGGTTATAGCGGGAGCCCCACCTACGAGCAGTACTTC
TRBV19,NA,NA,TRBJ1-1,CASSPGPINTEAFF,TGTGCCAGTAGCCCGGGGCCGATTAACACTGAAGCTTTCTTT
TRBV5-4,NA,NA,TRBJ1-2,CASAAGGAVVGNYGYTF,TGTGCCAGCGCAGCTGGGGGGGCGGTCGTGGGGAACTATGGCTACACCTTC
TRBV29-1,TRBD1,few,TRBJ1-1,CSVVGDREAFF,TGCAGCGTTGTGGGGGACAGAGAAGCTTTCTTT
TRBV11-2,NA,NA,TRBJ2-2,CASSLVETGELFF,TGTGCCAGCAGCTTAGTTGAGACCGGGGAGCTGTTTTTT
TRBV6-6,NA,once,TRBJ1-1,CASSYWESTEAFF,TGTGCCAGCAGTTATTGGGAGTCCACTGAAGCTTTCTTT
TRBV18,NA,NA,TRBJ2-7,CASSPRNSYEQYF,TGTGCCAGCTCACCTCGGAACTCCTACGAGCAGTACTTC
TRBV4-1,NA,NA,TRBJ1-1,CASSRRGGEFTSNTEAFF,TGCGCCAGCAGCCGAAGGGGAGGGGAGTTCACATCGAACACTGAAGCTTTCTTT
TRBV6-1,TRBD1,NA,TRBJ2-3,CASLKGDRGTDTQYF,TGTGCCAGCCTAAAGGGGGACAGGGGAACAGATACGCAGTATTTT
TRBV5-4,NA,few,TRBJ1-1,CASSLDGLNTEAFF,TGTGCCAGCAGCTTGGACGGCCTGAACACTGAAGCTTTCTTT
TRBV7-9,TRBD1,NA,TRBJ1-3,CASSLNLGTDSGNTIYF,TGTGCCAGCAGCCTGAACCTGGGGACAGACTCTGGAAACACCATATATTTT
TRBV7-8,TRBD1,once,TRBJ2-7,CASSFYAGTGGILYEQYF,TGTGCCAGCAGCTTCTACGCCGGGACAGGGGGCATACTCTACGAGCAGTACTTC
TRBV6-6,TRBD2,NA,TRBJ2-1,CASGSGGANEQFF,TGTGCCAGCGGGAGCGGGGGGGCCAATGAGCAGTTCTTC
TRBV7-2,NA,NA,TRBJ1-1,CASRPAVNTEAFF,TGTGCCAGCAGGCCCGCAGTCAACACTGAAGCTTTCTTT
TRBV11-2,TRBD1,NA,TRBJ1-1,CASSLSGTVNTEAFF,TGTGCCAGCAGCTTATCCGGGACAGTGAACACTGAAGCTTTCTTT
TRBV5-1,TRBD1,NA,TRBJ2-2,CASSLQGARNTGELFF,TGCGCCAGCAGCTTACAGGGGGCGCGGAACACCGGGGAGCTGTTTTTT
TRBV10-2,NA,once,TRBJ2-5,CASSESGRETQYF,TGCGCCAGCAGTGAGTCAGGGAGGGAGACCCAGTACTTC
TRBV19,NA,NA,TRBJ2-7,CASSMPGLFYEQYF,TGTGCCAGTAGTATGCCGGGACTCTTTTACGAGCAGTACTTC
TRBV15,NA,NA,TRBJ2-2,CATSRDGTGELFF,TGTGCCACCAGCAGAGATGGAACCGGGGAGCTGTTTTTT
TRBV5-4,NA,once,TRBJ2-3,CASSSDSTDTQYF,TGTGCCAGCAGCTCCGATAGCACAGATACGCAGTATTTT
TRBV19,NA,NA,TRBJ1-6,CASSAVKQAIDNSPLHF,TGTGCCAGTAGTGCAGTTAAACAGGCAATCGATAATTCACCCCTCCACTTT
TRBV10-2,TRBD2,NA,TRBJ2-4,CASSAPGLAGGWAKNIQYF,TGCGCCAGCAGTGCCCCGGGACTAGCGGGAGGATGGGCCAAAAACATTCAGTACTTC
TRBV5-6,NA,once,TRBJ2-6,CASRQVGGGPGANVLTF,TGTGCCAGCAGACAGGTAGGGGGAGGACCTGGGGCCAACGTCCTGACTTTC
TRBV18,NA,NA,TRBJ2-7,CASSPDFVEQYF,TGTGCCAGCTCCCCAGACTTTGTCGAGCAGTACTTC
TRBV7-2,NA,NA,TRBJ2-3,CASSSRDSTDTQYF,TGTGCCAGCAGCTCAAGGGACAGCACAGATACGCAGTATTTT
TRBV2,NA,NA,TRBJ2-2,CASSEANTGELFF,TGTGCCAGCAGTGAAGCCAACACCGGGGAGCTGTTTTTT
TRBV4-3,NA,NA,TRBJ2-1,CASSQAYFSYNEQFF,TGCGCCAGCAGCCAAGCGTACTTTTCATACAATGAGCAGTTCTTC
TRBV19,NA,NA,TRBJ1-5,CASIAGVGNQPQHF,TGTGCCAGTATTGCAGGGGTCGGCAATCAGCCCCAGCATTTT
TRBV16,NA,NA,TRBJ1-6,CASSPSTASPLHF,TGTGCCAGCAGCCCTTCGACAGCCTCACCCCTCCACTTT
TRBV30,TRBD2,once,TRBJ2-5,CAWSLGLAAQETQYF,TGTGCCTGGAGTCTGGGACTAGCGGCGCAGGAGACCCAGTACTTC
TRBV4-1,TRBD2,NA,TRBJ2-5,CATARLAGETQYF,TGCGCCACCGCAAGACTAGCAGGAGAGACCCAGTACTTC
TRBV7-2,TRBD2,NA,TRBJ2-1,CASSRLAGALLNEQFF,TGTGCCAGCAGCAGACTAGCGGGAGCTTTGTTGAATGAGCAGTTCTTC
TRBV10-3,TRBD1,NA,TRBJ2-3,CAISKGTGGTDTQYF,TGTGCCATCAGCAAGGGGACAGGAGGGACAGATACGCAGTATTTT
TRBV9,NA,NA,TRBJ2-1,CASSVDHGDYNEQFF,TGTGCCAGCAGCGTAGATCATGGAGACTACAATGAGCAGTTCTTC
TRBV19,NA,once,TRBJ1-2,CASAPGRSSGYTF,TGTGCCAGTGCTCCTGGCAGGAGTAGTGGCTACACCTTC